These 24 T cell receptor beta chains were all obtained from the same sample, sequenced in a study of post-analysis software for immune sequencing data. Tagging with unique molecular identifiers was a feature of the TCR beta cDNA libraries. TCRdb recomputed calls from the PCR reads with MiXCR, one row per CDR3 protein. In the table there are some 690,000 distinct CDR3 sequences, just under 30% of which are singletons. Study-wide results and limits: The five TRBV segments detected at higher frequency in patients than in controls included TRBV5-6, TRBV5-1 and TRBV20-1.

These receptors lack a known antigen. Sequenced sample: blood. Receptors were obtained from a girl aged 5-17 years with multiple sclerosis.

The chain recombines TRBV13 with TRBJ2-5, with 8 positions matching TRBD1. CDR1 and CDR2 from the germline V gene are PRHDT and FYEKMQ (reference sequence). Germline trimming cut 1 base from V and 5 bases from J; bases unmatched to any gene: 9. The CDR3 loop spans 16 amino acids. CDR3 sequence reads: CASSLVQGALPETQYF. The CDR3 nucleotides are TGTGCCAGCAGCTTAGTCCAGGGGGCCCTCCCGGAGACCCAGTACTTC.

This clonotype occurred many times. The chain employs TRBV29-1 and TRBJ2-1; unclear D gene. V lost 4 bases and J 6 bases, leaving 19 bases between the germline ends. CDR3 size: 15 residues. CDR1 SQVTM and CDR2 ANQGSEA come from the germline V gene. The CDR3: CSVGKGTSKLNEQFF. Written as DNA, the CDR3 is TGCAGCGTTGGTAAGGGTACGTCAAAACTCAATGAGCAGTTCTTC.

The table lists this clonotype with a count of one. It may be a read error: a sequence one base away is much more abundant. The chain joins TRBV9 to TRBJ2-5; D may match TRBD1 or TRBD2 (5 bases each). The J call may not be correct, given that the DNA end is closer to TRBJ2-1. CDR1 is SGDLS and CDR2 is YYNGEE in the germline V gene. The CDR3 is 16 amino acids. The CDR3 nucleotides are TGTGCCAGCAGCGCCCGGTGGGACCCCGGGCAAGAGACCCAGTTCTTC. This codes for CASSARWDPGQETQFF.

The rearrangement joins TRBV20-1 to TRBJ2-1, with 9 bases aligning to TRBD1. V trimming: 6 bases; J trimming: 7 bases; junction bases outside the gene matches: 10. The CDR3 length is 14 residues. Germline V gene sequence: CDR1 DFQATT, CDR2 SNEGSKA (reference sequence). The CDR3 sequence is CSAHPGQGRNEQFF. In DNA form, the CDR3 reads TGCAGTGCCCATCCGGGACAGGGCCGGAATGAGCAGTTCTTC.

The chain uses TRBV5-6 and TRBJ2-1, with a tentative D call TRBD1 (6 bases). The CDR3 spans 15 residues. V was pared by 5 bases and J by 3 bases, with 15 bases between. Germline loops: CDR1 SGHDT, CDR2 YYEEEE. This CDR3 reads CASSKGTLLYNEQFF. The CDR3, as DNA: TGTGCCAGCAGTAAAGGGACATTACTCTACAATGAGCAGTTCTTC.

The chain links TRBV3-1 to TRBJ2-1; D is possibly TRBD2 (6 bases). CDR1 is LGHDT, CDR2 YNNKEL, per germline (reference sequence). Trimming stripped 5 bases from V and 2 bases from J, with 16 bases between. The CDR3 is 16 amino acids. CDR3 residues: CASSWFSGGAYNEQFF. The DNA for the CDR3 is TGTGCCAGCAGCTGGTTTAGCGGAGGGGCCTACAATGAGCAGTTCTTC.

The rearrangement joins TRBV7-2 to TRBJ2-7; 12 positions agree with TRBD2. The CDR3 runs 14 residues. The germline V gene has CDR1 SGHTA and CDR2 FQGNSA. V dropped 2 bases and J dropped 6; count of bases not matched to a gene: 2. In DNA, the CDR3 is TGTGCCAGCAGCTTATCTAGCGGGAGGGCCGAGCAGTACTTC. Translation gives CASSLSSGRAEQYF.

Of note for this clonotype: Germline and junction disagree at one end, which may indicate a read error. The chain joins TRBV6-5 to TRBJ2-3, with no clear D. The length of the CDR3 is 11 residues. CDR1 is MNHEY and CDR2 is SVGAGI in the germline V gene. CDR3 nucleotide sequence: TGTGCCAACAGTTACGCAGATACGCAGTATTTT. Its protein is CANSYADTQYF.

The chain has TRBV7-2 and TRBJ2-5; D not certain. The V gene's germline CDR1 is SGHTA and CDR2 FQGNSA. This CDR3 spans 13 amino acids. The V gene lost 1 base and the J gene lost 11 bases, with 14 bases spanning the gap. CDR3 DNA: TGTGCCAGCAGCTTAGGGGGAAGGAGTAAGCAGTACTTC. It codes for CASSLGGRSKQYF. The complete variable domain, with remaining parts taken from reference TRBV7-2 and TRBJ2-5, reads GAGVSQSPSNKVTEKGKDVELRCDPISGHTALYWYRQSLGQGLEFLIYFQGNSAPDKSGLPSDRFSAERTGGSVSTLTIQRTQQEDSAVYLCASSLGGRSKQYFGPGTRLLVL.

The rearrangement uses TRBV3-1 and TRBJ2-1; no firm D call. Looked up from germline, CDR1 is LGHDT and CDR2 is YNNKEL (reference sequence). This CDR3 comprises 14 residues. V was pared by 2 bases and J by 8 bases, with 13 bases between. The CDR3 is CASSQHSQVDEQFF. CDR3 nucleotides: TGTGCCAGCAGCCAACACAGTCAAGTCGATGAGCAGTTCTTC.

This clonotype was detected a few times. The chain joins TRBV7-2 to TRBJ1-2; D remains unclear. The length of the CDR3 is 13 residues. Trimming left V 6 bases short and J 2 bases short, with 10 bases between. From germline, CDR1 is SGHTA and CDR2 FQGNSA. The CDR3 protein is CASRLTSNYGYTF. The CDR3 region has the DNA TGTGCCAGCAGGCTGACGTCGAACTATGGCTACACCTTC.

This clonotype has just a few counts. J is TRBJ2-7 and V is TRBV2; weak D call: TRBD2 (6 bases). Germline values: CDR1 SNHLY, CDR2 FYNNEI. The CDR3 runs 15 residues. Trimming shortened V by 6 bases and J by 2 bases, and 17 bases separated the two germline ends. CDR3 loop: CASSRGTPAAYEQYF. The DNA for the CDR3 is TGTGCCAGCAGCCGCGGGACTCCCGCTGCCTACGAGCAGTACTTC.

The chain recombines TRBV5-6 with TRBJ2-5; 14 bases match TRBD2. Looked up from germline, CDR1 is SGHDT and CDR2 is YYEEEE. This CDR3 is 16 amino acids long. V trimming: 3 bases; J trimming: 11 bases; junction bases outside the gene matches: 12. The CDR3 spells CASSSPGLAGVQEQYF. DNA for the CDR3: TGTGCCAGCAGCTCTCCGGGACTAGCGGGAGTGCAGGAGCAGTACTTC.

This clonotype has more than one count but fewer than ten. J is TRBJ2-1 and V is TRBV10-3, with 11 bases lining up with TRBD2. CDR3 size: 16 residues. V dropped 2 bases and J dropped 6; count of bases not matched to a gene: 6. Germline CDR1 is ENHRY and CDR2 is SYGVKD. For the CDR3, the DNA is TGTGCCATCAGTGAGAAGGTAGCGGGGGGGCTCAATGAGCAGTTCTTC. The encoded protein is CAISEKVAGGLNEQFF.

In this sample, this clonotype turned up a few times. The CDR3 spells CSVAPGRYNEQYF. CDR3 bases: TGCAGCGTTGCCCCGGGTAGATACAATGAGCAGTACTTC. This chain uses TRBV29-1 with TRBJ2-7; D uncertain. Germline V CDR1 and CDR2: SQVTM, ANQGSEA. The V end lost 4 bases, the J end lost 7 bases, and 17 bases lay between the germline ends. The length of the CDR3 is 13 residues.

This chain connects TRBV9 to TRBJ2-5; weak D call: TRBD1 (5 bases). The germline gives CDR1 SGDLS, CDR2 YYNGEE. This CDR3 region has 15 residues. Between the trimmed V and J ends, which lost 2 bases and 0 bases, there was a span of 11 bases. CDR3 bases: TGTGCCAGCAGCGTGCATGGGGCGTACCAAGAGACCCAGTACTTC. Its translation: CASSVHGAYQETQYF.

The CDR3 sequence is CSVVGREGEQYF. CDR3 bases: TGCAGCGTTGTTGGGCGGGAGGGCGAGCAGTACTTC. This chain joins TRBV29-1 and TRBJ2-7; 9 bases are shared with TRBD2. CDR1 and CDR2 (germline): SQVTM, ANQGSEA. V lost 4 bases to trimming and J lost 6 bases; unmatched junction nucleotides: 4. The CDR3 is 12 residues long.

The rearrangement uses TRBV20-1 and TRBJ2-5; the match to TRBD1 covers 9 bases. After removal of 4 bases from V and 11 bases from J, the junction contained 11 bases not matched to a gene. The CDR3 runs to 13 residues. Germline lookup yields CDR1 DFQATT and CDR2 SNEGSKA (reference sequence). As DNA, the CDR3 is TGCAGTGCTATCGAACAGGGGGCCTGGGAGCAGTACTTC. Protein sequence: CSAIEQGAWEQYF.

The CDR3 protein is CASRRQELRTEAFF. CDR3 nucleotide sequence: TGTGCCAGCAGGAGACAGGAGTTAAGGACTGAAGCTTTCTTT. The V call is TRBV5-6, the J call TRBJ1-1; the D gene is possibly TRBD1 (6 bases). Trimming shortened V by 5 bases and J by 5 bases, and 16 bases separated the two germline ends. The CDR3 has 14 amino acids. CDR1 and CDR2 (germline): SGHDT, YYEEEE.

This rearrangement joins TRBV11-2 to TRBJ2-1; 7 bases are a match to TRBD2. V lost 0 bases to trimming and J lost 0 bases; unmatched junction nucleotides: 5. The germline CDR1 and CDR2 sequences are SGHAT and FQNNGV. CDR3 length equals 17 residues. The CDR3 reads CASSLEPAGISYNEQFF. The CDR3, as DNA: TGTGCCAGCAGCTTAGAGCCAGCGGGAATCTCCTACAATGAGCAGTTCTTC.

The chain joins TRBV29-1 to TRBJ2-7, with D uncertain. The CDR3 is 12 amino acids. Germline loops: CDR1 SQVTM, CDR2 ANQGSEA. The V end was cut by 4 bases, the J end by 3 bases, with 10 bases between. The CDR3 loop reads CSVVGRLYEQYF. The CDR3 coding sequence is TGCAGCGTTGTAGGCAGACTCTACGAGCAGTACTTC.

The rearrangement links TRBV4-3 to TRBJ1-1; D gene ambiguous. The V end was cut by 1 base, the J end by 4 bases, with 13 bases between. The V gene's germline CDR1 is LGHNA and CDR2 YSLEER. This CDR3 is built from 15 residues. DNA of the CDR3: TGCGCCAGCAGCCAAGCAACCGTATGGGGCACTGAAGCTTTCTTT. Translated, it gives CASSQATVWGTEAFF.

This clonotype has a count of ten or more. The gene calls are TRBV7-2 and TRBJ2-1; no clear D gene. Germline values: CDR1 SGHTA, CDR2 FQGNSA. V lost 3 bases and J lost 15, with 12 bases in between. This CDR3 is 11 amino acids long. This chain's CDR3 is CASSFSEVLFF. The CDR3 DNA sequence: TGTGCCAGCAGCTTCTCTGAGGTTCTGTTCTTC. The entire variable domain, with the rest obtained from reference TRBV7-2 and TRBJ2-1, is as follows: GAGVSQSPSNKVTEKGKDVELRCDPISGHTALYWYRQSLGQGLEFLIYFQGNSAPDKSGLPSDRFSAERTGGSVSTLTIQRTQQEDSAVYLCASSFSEVLFFGPGTRLTVL.

This clonotype has more than one count but fewer than ten. The chain links TRBV3-1 to TRBJ2-3, with unresolved D. Germline loops: CDR1 LGHDT, CDR2 YNNKEL (reference sequence). The CDR3 consists of 13 residues. Between the trimmed V and J ends, which lost 1 base and 7 bases, there was a span of 9 bases. In DNA form, the CDR3 reads TGTGCCAGCAGCCAAGTTCCCCCTAATACGCAGTATTTT. This codes for CASSQVPPNTQYF.